The rows below give T cell receptor beta chains drawn from one sample of a study of OX40 agonist ivuxolimab in advanced cancers. TCRdb keeps only in-frame clones here, not all; method: immunoSEQ multiplex PCR. Among over 65,000 clones listed, roughly 84% were seen once. The sequencing here drew on CD4+ or CD8+ T cells sorted from blood, taken in a trial of the OX40 agonist ivuxolimab. Receptor source: an adult with an advanced solid tumor such as melanoma, head and neck, liver or kidney cancer. Each CDR3 is given with its conserved first and last residue. The order of the fields is clone size, V gene, CDR3 protein. Rows may omit the clone size; those that give it use once, few, many or a size class.

>-|TRBV28
CASLGDGTYEQYF
>-|TRBV7-9
CASSPTGTGRSPLHF
>-|TRBV28
CASSLRRIEQFF
>-|TRBV11-3
CASSFLGLAGGPSREQYF
>-|TRBV18
CASSPNQGTYYGYTF
>-|TRBV5-1
CASSLGVGPSTDTQYF
>-|TRBV18
CASSPFGPETNYGYTF
>-|TRBV6-5
CASSPPGTGSSFF
>-|TRBV6-1
CASSEGVFETQYF
>-|TRBV2
CASSEEREILNEQFF
>-|TRBV5-1
CASSPTRQGYEQYF
>few|TRBV28
CASSLPSTDTQYF
>-|TRBV12-5
CASGFQGTNEQFF
>once|TRBV7-2
CASSPSGVQETQYF
>few|TRBV2
CASSDWASRYTF
>-|TRBV6-5
CASSYSGQGNQPQHF
>-|TRBV7-3
CASSLSPSSENEQFF
>-|TRBV28
CASSLSRSQWEMGGQYF
>few|TRBV2
CASSVTITGGGYTF
>few|TRBV11-2
CASSSFRLRNYGYTF
>-|TRBV6-1
CATRGPGNTIYF
>-|TRBV15
CATSLEADTQYF
>-|TRBV10-3
CAISNPLAGVYEQYF
>-|TRBV5-1
CASSYNSGRAGATRSSTDTQYF
>-|TRBV5-1
CASSKGQPYEQYF
>-|TRBV7-9
CSSGRGSGELFF
>-|TRBV19
CASSGQATDTQYF
>-|TRBV7-9
CASSFGQGARGYTF